This T cell receptor (beta chain) comes out of a study of T cell responses to AZD1222 COVID-19 vaccine (dated by TCRdb to about 2021). Regarding the study in general: TCR sequencing covered roughly 230 trial participants: 200 to 220 given two doses of AZD1222 and 26 given two doses of MenACWY control vaccine. Trial participants were enrolled into age subgroups of 18-55, 56-69 and 70-plus years, which contained 148, 28 and 57 TCR-sequenced participants, respectively. Paper-wide results and their limitations: Only 5 to 7 AZD1222 recipients were SARS-CoV-2 seropositive at baseline, limiting conclusions about previously exposed vaccinees. No day 14 peak-response samples were available, so repertoires were characterized only after the peak T cell response. The 56-69-year group was small, and its depth increase did not reach significance, likely because of low power. Epitopes outside the regions mutated in the B.1.351 and B.1.1.7 variants were reportedly recognized by nearly half of the unique spike-specific TCRs. Most participants were white British and females outnumbered males, and the authors suggested that clonal diversity may have been underestimated. A significant rise in spike-specific TCR breadth and depth was observed after two AZD1222 doses relative to day 0 and relative to MenACWY recipients. Vaccine-associated CD4 TCRs spanned the whole spike protein, with dominant responses in regions 160-218 and 743-854.

Sample time point, as interpreted from the label and publication: about 28 days (+/-7) after the second vaccine dose. AZD1222 recipients whose second dose came at about 4 weeks and those whose second dose came at about 12 weeks were combined into one group, since spike-specific TCR depth and breadth did not differ between the two schedules. The vaccinee samples were drawn from two UK trials, COV001 and COV002, one of which was a single-blind randomized controlled phase 2/3 trial testing AZD1222 (ChAdOx1 nCoV-19) in healthy adults. For TCRbeta chain sequencing, PBMC samples were collected from trial participants at day 0 and at day 28 after the second dose. The CDR3 regions of human TCRbeta chains were analyzed by immunosequencing. The original pipeline was this. TCRs in the repertoires were matched against a reference library of SARS-CoV-2-specific TCRs that had been generated with the MIRA antigen-specificity platform. Breadth meant the fraction of unique TCRs that were SARS-CoV-2-associated, whereas depth meant the fraction of total T cells that were SARS-CoV-2-associated. Using the MIRA data, every spike-specific TCR was mapped to the spike region that the TCR reacted to and assigned to either a CD4 or a CD8 class. Log10-transformed breadth and depth values were compared by one-way ANOVA with Sidak's multiple comparisons tests. In TCRdb, the immuneACCESS table is reduced to in-frame sequences with V and J assigned. These tables do not hold every clone; where another copy was compared, an unresolved V gene accounts for under half, and the others remain unexplained. V and J calls and clone size follow that table, whereas D and trimming were derived from the DNA. The sample records some 150,000 clones, around 90% of which are singletons. Around 2.1% of the sample lies in the top ten.

CDR1 is given as MNHEY and CDR2 as SVGAGI, both from the germline V gene. For this chain, trimming is 5 bases at the V end and 10 bases at the J end, and the number of junction bases without a gene match is 1. From cysteine to phenylalanine, the CDR3 is 11 amino acids long. The sequence is cut down to CDR3 DNA, 33 bases in frame from base 1. Note on this clone: The clone's antigen remains unknown. No much larger clone exists at a distance of one base, and base qualities are not known.

This sample comprised peripheral blood, obtained 28 days after the second AZD1222 dose. The clonotype was recovered from an adult who received the AZD1222 COVID-19 vaccine. The chain couples TRBV6-5 to TRBJ2-1, with 8 bases in between that match TRBD2. CDR3 sequence: CASSLAGEQFF. The DNA sequence reads TGTGCCAGCAGTCTAGCGGGCGAGCAGTTCTTC.